The rows below give T cell receptor beta chains drawn from one sample of a study of blood T cell repertoires in COVID-19. Here immunoSEQ multiplex PCR was the method, and the copy in TCRdb shows in-frame clones only, minus some. The repertoire holds approximately 300,000 clones, with roughly nine tenths as singletons. The material sequenced was PBMCs or T cells enriched from blood (not recorded which). The receptors stem from a woman in her twenties or thirties who had recovered from COVID-19. The CDR3 runs from the conserved cysteine through the conserved F or W. A D gene is named only where the DNA matches it firmly. Clone size, where shown, is once, few, many, or a class for clones that have expanded.

NA	NA	TRBV29-1	TRBJ1-1	TGCAGCGCCGCCGGGACAAATTTTAACACTGAAGCTTTCTTT	CSAAGTNFNTEAFF
TRBD1	once	TRBV10-3	TRBJ2-2	TGTGCCTCCGGGACAGGGGTTGCTAGCGGGGAGCTGTTTTTT	CASGTGVASGELFF
NA	NA	TRBV14	TRBJ1-1	TGTGCCAGCAGCCAAGATAGGAACACTGAAGCTTTCTTT	CASSQDRNTEAFF
NA	NA	TRBV11-2	TRBJ1-3	TGTGCCAGCAGCTCCTTCCGAGGCGGGGGCGCGGGCTCCATATATTTT	CASSSFRGGGAGSIYF
TRBD1	NA	TRBV6-6	TRBJ1-5	TGTGCCAGCAGTTTTGGACAGGGCATCAATCAGCCCCAGCATTTT	CASSFGQGINQPQHF
NA	NA	TRBV6-5	TRBJ2-7	TGTGCCAGCAGAACCCTCAGGACAGTCTCCTACGAGCAGTACTTC	CASRTLRTVSYEQYF
NA	NA	TRBV6-4	TRBJ2-2	TGTGCCAGCAAGGAAGGGGGCACCGGGGAGCTGTTTTTT	CASKEGGTGELFF
TRBD1	NA	TRBV11-2	TRBJ1-2	TGTGCCAGCAGCGAGGGACAGGGGGCGAGCGATGGCTACACCTTC	CASSEGQGASDGYTF
TRBD1	NA	TRBV14	TRBJ2-7	TGTGCCAGCGGAGTTGGGACAGGGGTTAGCGAGCAGTACTTC	CASGVGTGVSEQYF
TRBD1	few	TRBV7-3	TRBJ1-1	TGTGCCAGCAGCTTAATTTTCCCGGCCTCGGGACAGGGACCGAGCACTGAAGCTTTCTTT	CASSLIFPASGQGPSTEAFF
NA	once	TRBV20-1	TRBJ2-7	TGCAGTGCTAGACTCGAGTACGAGCAGTACTTC	CSARLEYEQYF
TRBD2	NA	TRBV19	TRBJ2-2	TGTGCCAGTAGTATCGTAGCGGGAGGCCGGACCGGGGAGCTGTTTTTT	CASSIVAGGRTGELFF
NA	NA	TRBV6-5	TRBJ2-3	TGTGCCAGCAGCCCGAGGGATACGCAGTATTTT	CASSPRDTQYF
NA	NA	TRBV4-1	TRBJ1-1	TGCGCCAGCAGCCAAGAATCCTCCCAGGGGCTAATGAACACTGAAGCTTTCTTT	CASSQESSQGLMNTEAFF
NA	once	TRBV19	TRBJ1-6	TGTGCCACCCGCGGGCCAGGGGAGTCACCCCTCCACTTT	CATRGPGESPLHF
TRBD2	few	TRBV7-3	TRBJ2-7	TGTGCCAGCAGCTTACTAGCGGGGAGCTCCTACGAGCAGTACTTC	CASSLLAGSSYEQYF
NA	NA	TRBV3-1/TRBV3-2	TRBJ1-2	TGTGCCAGCAGCCAAGGCGTTTATGGCTACACCTTC	CASSQGVYGYTF
NA	few	TRBV7-3	TRBJ2-3	TGTGCCAGCAGCTTAGCCTTGACAGACACAGATACGCAGTATTTT	CASSLALTDTDTQYF
TRBD1	NA	TRBV6-5	TRBJ2-5	TGTGCCAGCAAAACAGGGGGGAGACAAGAGACCCAGTACTTC	CASKTGGRQETQYF
TRBD1	NA	TRBV4-1	TRBJ2-7	TGCGCCAGCAGCCAGAGGACAGGAATCTACGAGCAGTACTTC	CASSQRTGIYEQYF
TRBD1	NA	TRBV28	TRBJ1-1	TGTGCCAGCAGTTTATCCTCGGGGACAGCCAACACTGAAGCTTTCTTT	CASSLSSGTANTEAFF
TRBD2	NA	TRBV14	TRBJ2-2	TGTGCCAGCAGCCACGTGGACCCGGGGGGTGGGCTGTTTTTT	CASSHVDPGGGLFF
NA	NA	TRBV7-9	TRBJ1-5	TGTGCCAGCAGCTTAGAGGGAGGGCAGCCCCAGCATTTT	CASSLEGGQPQHF
NA	NA	TRBV7-3	TRBJ2-3	TGTGCCAGCAGCCCGAACGGGGGGCGGGATACGCAGTATTTT	CASSPNGGRDTQYF
NA	NA	TRBV2	TRBJ1-1	TGTGCCAGCACTCCTCGCACTGAAGCTTTCTTT	CASTPRTEAFF
NA	NA	TRBV28	TRBJ1-1	TGTGCCAGCACCATAGGGGGTGACATCGCTGAAGCTTTCTTT	CASTIGGDIAEAFF
NA	NA	TRBV4-3	TRBJ2-7	TGCGCCAGCAGCCCTGGGGGGACCACCTACGAGCAGTACTTC	CASSPGGTTYEQYF
NA	NA	TRBV4-1	TRBJ1-2	TGCGCCAGCAGCCAAGATGGGTCTAGTACCTATGGGTACACCTTC	CASSQDGSSTYGYTF
TRBD2	NA	TRBV5-1	TRBJ2-7	TGCGCCAGCAGCGACGGACTAGCGGGTAACGAGCAGTACTTC	CASSDGLAGNEQYF
TRBD1	NA	TRBV5-4	TRBJ1-3	TGTGCCAGCAGCTTGGAGCAGGGGGCAAGGAACACCATATATTTT	CASSLEQGARNTIYF
NA	once	TRBV3-1/TRBV3-2	TRBJ2-1	TGTGCCAGCAGCCCCCTCGGCAATGAGCAGTTCTTC	CASSPLGNEQFF
TRBD2	NA	TRBV28	TRBJ2-7	TGTGCCACACTCGACGCTAGCGGGACAGCCTACGAGCAGTACTTC	CATLDASGTAYEQYF
NA	once	TRBV7-2	TRBJ2-7	TGTGCCAGCAGCTTGAGAGCGGGTGGGCTACAGGAGCAGTACTTC	CASSLRAGGLQEQYF
NA	NA	TRBV10-1	TRBJ2-1	TGCGCCAGGAACACCGGGCGGGGAGAGCAGTTCTTC	CARNTGRGEQFF
NA	NA	TRBV18	TRBJ2-7	TGTGCCAGCTCACCTAGCATCTACGAGCAGTACTTC	CASSPSIYEQYF
TRBD2	NA	TRBV25-1	TRBJ2-3	TGTGCCAGCAGCAATACGGGGCTAGCGGAAGATACGCAGTATTTT	CASSNTGLAEDTQYF
NA	NA	TRBV28	TRBJ1-2	TGTGCCAGCAGTTCTCAGGGCTATGGCTACACCTTC	CASSSQGYGYTF
NA	NA	TRBV27	TRBJ1-6	TGTGCCAGCAGTTTAGGGGGCAGTAATTCACCCCTCCACTTT	CASSLGGSNSPLHF
NA	NA	TRBV28	TRBJ1-1	TGTGCCAGCAGTCTGCGTGTTAGGGGGAACACTGAAGCTTTCTTT	CASSLRVRGNTEAFF
NA	once	TRBV6-1	TRBJ1-1	TGTGCCAGCAGTGAACGGTCAGGGAGGGACACTGAAGCTTTCTTT	CASSERSGRDTEAFF
TRBD1	NA	TRBV7-9	TRBJ2-1	TGTGCCAGCAGCTCCGGGACAGGGATTTTCAGCTCCTACAATGAGCAGTTCTTC	CASSSGTGIFSSYNEQFF
NA	NA	TRBV7-2	TRBJ1-2	TGTGCCAGCAGCTTAGTGGCCTATGGCTACACCTTC	CASSLVAYGYTF
TRBD2	NA	TRBV5-1	TRBJ2-1	TGCGCCAGCAGCTCGCCTCGGGGGGGCGTCTACAATGAGCAGTTCTTC	CASSSPRGGVYNEQFF
NA	NA	TRBV7-9	TRBJ2-1	TGTGCCAGCAGCCCTAGGGGGAGCTCCTACAATGAGCAGTTCTTC	CASSPRGSSYNEQFF
TRBD2	NA	TRBV2	TRBJ2-5	TGTGCCAGCGGCCGGAGGTTGGGCCTAGCGGGGGGAGAGACCCAGTACTTC	CASGRRLGLAGGETQYF
NA	NA	TRBV7-2	TRBJ1-2	TGTGCCAGCGGCCGGGAGCGATATGGCTACACCTTC	CASGRERYGYTF
TRBD1	NA	TRBV5-4	TRBJ1-1	TGTGCCAGCAGCTTGGAAGAGGGGGCGGCTTTCTTT	CASSLEEGAAFF
TRBD2	NA	TRBV11-2	TRBJ2-2	TGTGCCAGCAGCTTCTCTATCTTTGGCGGGAGGGCCTACACCGGGGAGCTGTTTTTT	CASSFSIFGGRAYTGELFF
TRBD2	NA	TRBV7-2	TRBJ2-7	TGTGCCAGCAGCTTAAGCGGGGGGGCCGCCTACGAGCAGTACTTC	CASSLSGGAAYEQYF
TRBD1	once	TRBV7-6	TRBJ1-2	TGTGCCAGCAGCATGGGGACAGGGCCCGTAAGTGGCTACACCTTC	CASSMGTGPVSGYTF
NA	NA	TRBV7-9	TRBJ2-3	TGTGCCAGCAGCTTCACCGGGACAGATACGCAGTATTTT	CASSFTGTDTQYF
NA	NA	TRBV28	TRBJ2-7	TGTGCCAGCGGGCAGGGCTACGAGCAGTACTTC	CASGQGYEQYF
NA	once	TRBV5-5	TRBJ1-5	TGTGCCAGCAGCCCGACAGCTGCTGACAATCAGCCCCAGCATTTT	CASSPTAADNQPQHF
TRBD1	NA	TRBV19	TRBJ1-4	TGTGCCAGTAGTGACAGGGGACCTGCAACTAATGAAAAACTGTTTTTT	CASSDRGPATNEKLFF
NA	NA	TRBV7-9	TRBJ2-5	TGTGCCAGCAGCTCCCCCGGGACAAGAGAGACCCAGTACTTC	CASSSPGTRETQYF
TRBD2	NA	TRBV27	TRBJ2-3	TGTGCCAGCAGTAAGAGCGGGGCGACTAGCACAGATACGCAGTATTTT	CASSKSGATSTDTQYF
TRBD1	NA	TRBV7-9	TRBJ1-4	TGTGCCAGCAGCTTATGGACAGGGGGCGATGAAAAACTGTTTTTT	CASSLWTGGDEKLFF
NA	once	TRBV7-2	TRBJ2-7	TGTGCCAGCAGCGACCCGCAGGACTCTTTCCTCTCCTACGAGCAGTACTTC	CASSDPQDSFLSYEQYF
TRBD2	NA	TRBV28	TRBJ2-7	TGTGCCAGCAGTTTAGGGGCTAGCGGAGGACCCGAGCAGTACTTC	CASSLGASGGPEQYF